This T cell receptor (beta chain) is drawn from a study of blood T cell repertoires in COVID-19. In the study overall: Samples came from the United States, Italy and Spain, spanning acute and convalescent COVID-19.

In the authors' methods: Estimation of nucleated cell counts was performed using reference gene primer amplification. Repertoires were generated with immunoSEQ multiplex PCR, while TCRdb's copy carries only in-frame clones and drops some. V and J calls and clone size come straight from that table; D and trimming were deduced from the DNA. In the table there are 90,000 to 120,000 clones, approximately 92% of which are singletons. V was clipped by 10 bases and J by 4 bases; unmatched bases: 5. This CDR3 spans 13 amino acids. Germline V lookup: CDR1 KGHDR, CDR2 SFDVKD. This sequence was found in a woman older than 75 with acute or convalescent COVID-19. Sequenced input: peripheral blood. This chain joins TRBV24-1 and TRBJ1-1, with 10 bases fitting TRBD1. The CDR3 reads CATRQGASTEAFF. Written as DNA, the CDR3 is TGTGCCACAAGACAGGGGGCGAGCACTGAAGCTTTCTTT.